Listed here are 17 T cell receptor beta chains from one sample, sequenced in a study of T cells in Graves' hyperthyroidism and ophthalmopathy (dated by TCRdb to 2018 to 2020). Library generation was performed with multiplex PCR. The run used an Illumina HiSeq 2000. TCR beta CDR3 regions were amplified from RNA transcripts. A first-round RT-PCR of the TCR CDR3 used the HTBI primer set with the Qiagen OneStep RT-PCR kit. The public reads were run again by TCRdb, first through fastp at Q25 and then through MiXCR, and only productive beta chains were kept. Each CDR3 protein appears once, grouped with its most common genes and DNA. This sample lists more than 350,000 distinct CDR3 sequences; about 16% were detected once. The top ten clones comprise about 33% of the sample. Sequencing was performed on blood. These receptors were collected from a woman in her thirties with Graves' hyperthyroidism.

On this clonotype: One base away lies a much larger clone, so this may be a sequencing read error. This chain links TRBV10-3 with TRBJ2-7, with TRBD1 matching over 9 bases. The CDR3 length is 16 residues. The J segment lost 6 bases and the V segment lost 5 bases, leaving 14 bases of the junction unmatched. Germline assignment: CDR1 ENHRY and CDR2 SYGVKD. CDR3 sequence reads: CAISSASGTGKSEQYF. CDR3 bases: TGTGCCATCAGTTCCGCCTCCGGGACAGGGAAGTCCGAGCAGTACTTC.

This clonotype was recorded many times. This chain links TRBV18 with TRBJ2-7; possible D gene TRBD2, 5 bases. The CDR3 sequence is 13 residues long. Germline CDR1 and CDR2: KGHSH and LQKENI. Deletions cut 6 bases from V and 6 bases from J, with 15 bases between. CDR3 DNA sequence: TGTGCCAGCTCGCGCGCTAGCTCGAGCGAGCAGTACTTC. It encodes CASSRASSSEQYF.

This clonotype was seen a handful of times. The chain carries TRBV5-4 and TRBJ2-7; TRBD2 aligns across 8 bases. The CDR3 sequence is 15 residues long. With 3 bases clipped from V and 3 bases from J, the junction kept 8 bases outside the gene matches. Germline CDR1 and CDR2: SGHNT and YYREEE (reference sequence). The CDR3 region is CASSSSGGVSYEQYF. DNA of the CDR3: TGTGCCAGCAGCTCCTCCGGGGGGGTCAGCTACGAGCAGTACTTC.

This clonotype has a count of ten or more. The V call is TRBV28, the J call TRBJ1-2, with a tentative D call TRBD1 (6 bases). Trimming took off 5 bases at V and 5 bases at J, with 15 bases between the two ends. The CDR3 consists of 14 residues. CDR1 is MDHEN, CDR2 SYDVKM, per germline. Here the CDR3 reads CASSLDSLGYGYTF. The CDR3 nucleotides read TGTGCCAGCAGTCTGGACAGCCTAGGGTATGGCTACACCTTC.

This clonotype came up a few times. The chain carries TRBV5-1 and TRBJ2-7, with a possible D match to TRBD1 (5 bases). The CDR3 length is 14 residues. With 2 bases removed from V and 3 bases from J, the gap between germline ends came to 12 bases. The germline CDR1 and CDR2 sequences are SGHRS and YFSETQ. The CDR3 region has the DNA TGCGCCAGCAGCTTTCTAGGGGTCAACTACGAGCAGTACTTC. Translating gives CASSFLGVNYEQYF.

The J gene is TRBJ1-1, the V gene TRBV10-3, with 10 bases lining up with TRBD1. V was clipped by 2 bases and J by 1 base; unmatched bases: 7. CDR1 and CDR2 from the germline V gene are ENHRY and SYGVKD. The CDR3 totals 17 residues. The CDR3 here is CAISEGGQGFANTEAFF. The CDR3 coding sequence is TGTGCCATCAGTGAGGGGGGACAGGGGTTCGCGAACACTGAAGCTTTCTTT.

The V call is TRBV5-1, the J call TRBJ2-3, with a weak D call TRBD2 (5 bases). V lost 0 bases, J lost 5 bases, and 10 bases lay in between. Per germline, CDR1 SGHRS and CDR2 YFSETQ. CDR3 size: 14 residues. The CDR3, as DNA: TGCGCCAGCAGCTTGGCCTCGGGATTAGATACGCAGTATTTT. Translation gives CASSLASGLDTQYF.

The chain has TRBV29-1 and TRBJ2-1; D tentatively reads TRBD1 or TRBD2 (6 bases each). Germline V lookup: CDR1 SQVTM, CDR2 ANQGSEA. Trimming left V 0 bases short and J 6 bases short, with 18 bases between. This CDR3 region has 16 residues. The CDR3 DNA reads TGCAGCGTTGAAGATGGGGGCGGGGTCCATCCCAATGAGCAGTTCTTC. It codes for CSVEDGGGVHPNEQFF.

This clonotype was seen only once. V usage is TRBV19 and J usage is TRBJ2-7; no reliable D call. Germline loops: CDR1 LNHDA, CDR2 SQIVND (reference sequence). This CDR3 contains 13 residues. V gave up 2 bases and J gave up 7 bases, with 12 bases separating them. The CDR3 loop reads CASSINDVREQYF. In DNA form, the CDR3 reads TGTGCCAGTAGTATAAATGACGTGAGGGAGCAGTACTTC.

There are a few counts of this clonotype. The CDR3 spells CASMVGEDETQYF. CDR3 sequence (DNA): TGTGCCAGCATGGTAGGGGAAGACGAGACCCAGTACTTC. The V call is TRBV6-1, the J call TRBJ2-5; D is perhaps TRBD1 (5 bases). Looked up from germline, CDR1 is MNHNS and CDR2 is SASEGT. Trimming took off 7 bases at V and 5 bases at J, with 14 bases between the two ends. The CDR3 length is 13 residues.

A word on this clonotype: A much larger clone differs by one base, so this may be a read error. This chain uses TRBV5-5 with TRBJ2-7; TRBD2 is a possible D gene (6 bases). Trimming cost V 2 bases and J 6 bases, with 18 bases left between them. This CDR3 spans 15 amino acids. CDR1 SGHKS and CDR2 YYEKEE come from the germline V gene (reference sequence). CDR3 bases: TGTGCCAGCAGCTTCCCCGGGACTCCTCCCCCCGAGCAGTACTTC. Translating gives CASSFPGTPPPEQYF.

The chain combines TRBV20-1 with TRBJ1-5; 7 bases agree with TRBD1. The CDR3 runs to 15 residues. V lost 2 bases and J lost 3; bases outside the gene matches: 7. Looked up from germline, CDR1 is DFQATT and CDR2 is SNEGSKA (reference sequence). The CDR3: CSARKGALVNQPQHF. CDR3 DNA: TGCAGTGCTAGAAAGGGGGCCTTGGTCAATCAGCCCCAGCATTTT.

This sequence joins TRBV15 and TRBJ2-1; the match to TRBD2 covers 13 bases. J lost 0 bases, V lost 5 bases, and 13 bases had no gene match. CDR1 LNHNV and CDR2 YYDKDF come from the germline V gene (reference sequence). This CDR3 region has 20 residues. CDR3 protein: CATSGPTSGRFRGSYNEQFF. The CDR3 nucleotides read TGTGCCACCAGCGGACCGACTAGCGGGAGGTTCCGGGGCTCCTACAATGAGCAGTTCTTC. Full variable domain (missing parts from reference TRBV15 and TRBJ2-1): DAMVIQNPRYQVTQFGKPVTLSCSQTLNHNVMYWYQQKSSQAPKLLFHYYDKDFNNEADTPDNFQSRRPNTSFCFLDIRSPGLGDTAMYLCATSGPTSGRFRGSYNEQFFGPGTRLTVL.

This clonotype was observed many times. The chain combines TRBV5-1 with TRBJ2-3; TRBD2 agrees at 13 bases. There are 16 residues in the CDR3. V lost 3 bases to trimming and J lost 2 bases; unmatched junction nucleotides: 3. Germline-derived CDR1 and CDR2 are SGHRS and YFSETQ. The CDR3 DNA follows: TGCGCCAGCAGCTCGGGGACTAGCGGGAACACAGATACGCAGTATTTT. Protein sequence: CASSSGTSGNTDTQYF. The full variable domain, completed using reference TRBV5-1 and TRBJ2-3, is KAGVTQTPRYLIKTRGQQVTLSCSPISGHRSVSWYQQTPGQGLQFLFEYFSETQRNKGNFPGRFSGRQFSNSRSEMNVSTLELGDSALYLCASSSGTSGNTDTQYFGPGTRLTVL.

About this clonotype itself: A much larger clone differs by one base, so this may be a read error. The rearrangement joins TRBV11-2 to TRBJ2-1; 8 bases agree with TRBD2. Germline loops: CDR1 SGHAT, CDR2 FQNNGV. The CDR3 is made up of 16 amino acids. Trimming removed 5 bases from V and 4 bases from J; junction bases left unmatched: 10. CDR3 DNA: TGTGCCAGCAGCCCGTTAGTAACGGGAGGGTACAATGAGCAGTTCTTC. It specifies CASSPLVTGGYNEQFF.

The chain carries TRBV2 and TRBJ1-4; D remains ambiguous. Deletions cut 2 bases from V and 4 bases from J, with 5 bases between. There are 13 residues in the CDR3. Germline V gene data show CDR1 as SNHLY and CDR2 as FYNNEI. CDR3 loop: CASSETGNEKLFF. The CDR3 nucleotides are TGTGCCAGCAGTGAAACCGGTAATGAAAAACTGTTTTTT.

The rearrangement joins TRBV11-2 to TRBJ2-5; possible D gene TRBD2, 6 bases. Gene TRBJ2-1 matches the end of the DNA better, so the J call may be wrong. Germline V CDR1 and CDR2: SGHAT, FQNNGV. CDR3 size: 15 residues. CDR3 nucleotide sequence: TGTGCCAGCAGCCCTAGGGAGGCAGGGCGAGAGACCCAGTTCTTC. Its protein product is CASSPREAGRETQFF.